The 10 T cell receptor beta chains given below trace back to one sample, sequenced in a study of shared clonotypes between healthy human individuals. Profiling relied on immunoSEQ multiplex PCR, and the TCRdb table lists in-frame clones only, not all of them. The table lists about 470,000 clones, roughly 77% of them singletons. Sequenced sample: PBMCs. These receptor sequences come from a woman aged 40 to 55 in good health. Some clones in this sample may be carry-over from other donors' samples.

The CDR3 sequence is CASILNNEQFF. The DNA of the CDR3 is TGTGCCAGCATTTTAAACAATGAGCAGTTCTTC. The V call is TRBV7-2, the J call TRBJ2-1; D unresolved. The CDR3 spans 11 residues. V lost 7 bases to trimming and J lost 5 bases, with 6 bases between them. CDR1 SGHTA and CDR2 FQGNSA come from the germline V gene.

V is TRBV27 and J is TRBJ2-7, with no clear D. This CDR3 spans 13 amino acids. Trimming pared 2 bases from V and 4 bases from J, leaving 9 bases between. The germline V gene has CDR1 MNHEY and CDR2 SMNVEV (reference sequence). The CDR3 region is CASSLMSDYEQYF. The CDR3 DNA follows: TGTGCCAGCAGTTTAATGTCTGATTACGAGCAGTACTTC.

The chain joins TRBV5-4 to TRBJ2-4; D call uncertain. Trimming took off 0 bases at V and 1 base at J, with 11 bases between the two ends. The CDR3 runs to 16 residues. From germline, CDR1 is SGHNT and CDR2 YYREEE (reference sequence). CDR3 nucleotides: TGTGCCAGCAGCTTGGGCCCACCCGGGGCCAAAAACATTCAGTACTTC. Amino acid sequence: CASSLGPPGAKNIQYF.

The chain is built from TRBV19 and TRBJ2-5; TRBD2 might be the D (6 bases). CDR1 LNHDA and CDR2 SQIVND come from the germline V gene (reference sequence). The ends were cut back, 2 bases at V and 5 bases at J, with 15 bases in the middle. The CDR3 consists of 15 residues. For the CDR3, the DNA is TGTGCCAGTAGTATATACGGGACTCCAGGGGAGACCCAGTACTTC. Its protein is CASSIYGTPGETQYF.

V and J are TRBV7-9 and TRBJ1-1; the match to TRBD1 covers 12 bases. In germline, CDR1 is SEHNR, CDR2 FQNEAQ (reference sequence). CDR3 length equals 14 residues. V shed 4 bases, J shed 8 bases, and the junction held 5 bases outside the gene matches. For the CDR3, the DNA is TGTGCCAGCAGCTGGGGGACAGGGGGCAGGGAAGCTTTCTTT. Translation: CASSWGTGGREAFF.

The chain links TRBV5-8 to TRBJ2-5; 12 bases fit TRBD2. The CDR3 is made up of 15 amino acids. The germline V gene has CDR1 SGHTS and CDR2 YDEGEE. V shed 0 bases and J 4 bases; nucleotides not matched to a gene: 1. The CDR3 region is CASSLGLAGVETQYF. The CDR3 DNA follows: TGTGCCAGCAGCTTGGGACTAGCGGGAGTAGAGACCCAGTACTTC.

The genes are TRBV7-2 and TRBJ2-5; no definite D call. Per the germline V gene, CDR1 is SGHTA and CDR2 is FQGNSA. This CDR3 is built from 12 residues. V was shortened by 2 bases and J by 5 bases, with 6 bases between the two germline ends. DNA for the CDR3: TGTGCCAGCAGCTTAATAGGGGAGACCCAGTACTTC. It is translated as CASSLIGETQYF.

The chain recombines TRBV5-1 with TRBJ2-2; D call uncertain. From germline, CDR1 is SGHRS and CDR2 YFSETQ. V was trimmed by 0 bases and J by 6 bases, leaving 9 bases between them. This CDR3 comprises 14 residues. The CDR3 DNA reads as TGCGCCAGCAGCTTGGACGGGTGGGCCGGGGAGCTGTTTTTT. It is translated as CASSLDGWAGELFF.

The chain links TRBV10-3 to TRBJ1-5, with 10 nucleotides matching TRBD1. The CDR3 runs 15 residues. Trimming at V came to 10 bases and at J to 2 bases, leaving 8 bases not matched to a gene. Germline V gives CDR1 ENHRY, CDR2 SYGVKD. CDR3 coding DNA: TGTGCCACGTCAAACGGGACAGGGGGCAATCAGCCCCAGCATTTT. Amino acids: CATSNGTGGNQPQHF.

With respect to this clone: A far larger clone lies a single base away; this is likely a read error. This specimen includes other DNA sequences encoding the same CDR3. This chain connects TRBV30 to TRBJ2-7; 9 nucleotides match TRBD2. The CDR3 is 15 amino acids. The germline gives CDR1 GTSNPN, CDR2 SVGIG (reference sequence). CDR3 bases: TGTGCCTGGAGTGTACGGCGGGAGGGCTTCTACGAGCAATACTTC. Protein: CAWSVRREGFYEQYF.